This is a list of T cell receptor beta chains from one sample in a study of tumor-infiltrating lymphocytes in primary liver carcinoma. One entry per CDR3 protein, called by TCRdb with MiXCR from the multiplex PCR reads. The sample yields almost 200,000 distinct CDR3 sequences, about 65% seen once. What was sequenced was peripheral blood. The receptors were sampled from an older woman with primary liver carcinoma and hepatitis B virus infection. CDR3s leave out the opening cysteine and the closing phenylalanine or tryptophan. A D gene is named only where the DNA matches it firmly.

D gene	V gene	J gene	CDR3 protein
TRBD2	TRBV6-5	TRBJ2-1	ASSPGLDGEQI
-	TRBV12-5	TRBJ2-5	ASALRPHERAGPIHYETQY
-	TRBV6-1	TRBJ1-1	ASTTETDTEAF
TRBD1	TRBV28	TRBJ1-2	ASKLWGTANYGYT
TRBD1	TRBV28	TRBJ1-4	ASSIGTEVGKLF
TRBD2	TRBV12-3/TRBV12-4	TRBJ2-3	ASSYTSGSFTDTQY
TRBD2	TRBV10-3	TRBJ2-1	AISPMTGRSGRAYNEQF
-	TRBV7-9	TRBJ2-7	ASSQTGEASYEQY
-	TRBV6-6	TRBJ2-1	ASRFSPVDNEQF
TRBD2	TRBV10-2	TRBJ2-2	ASSEGSSGRIGEPF
-	TRBV7-9	TRBJ1-4	ASSPGVREKLF
TRBD2	TRBV11-2	TRBJ2-7	ASSLVSGLVG